Below are 10 T cell receptor beta chains sequenced from a single sample in a study of CD8+ T cells in alopecia areata. Investigators isolated RNA and reverse transcribed it into cDNA to act as the sequencing template. Method: immunoSEQ multiplex PCR; TCRdb's copy keeps in-frame clones and lacks some. The sample contains under 85,000 clones, more than 40% of which appear only once. Sequences were derived from CD8+ T cells sorted from blood, sampled at week 0. The receptors stem from a human donor with alopecia areata.

This chain joins TRBV29-1 and TRBJ2-7; D is uncertain. Trimming left V 2 bases short and J 5 bases short, with 13 bases between. The CDR3 contains 13 residues. Germline CDR1 and CDR2: SQVTM and ANQGSEA. The CDR3 coding sequence is TGCAGCGTTGAATCAATCCTAGACCACGAGCAGTACTTC. It specifies CSVESILDHEQYF.

V is TRBV19 and J is TRBJ2-1; TRBD2 matches 14 bases. With V trimmed by 0 bases and J by 4 bases, 5 bases remained unmatched. The CDR3 is 18 amino acids. The germline V gene has CDR1 LNHDA and CDR2 SQIVND (reference sequence). In nucleotides, the CDR3 is TGTGCCAGTAGTATAGACGGGACTAGCGGGAGTCCTTACAATGAGCAGTTCTTC. The encoded protein is CASSIDGTSGSPYNEQFF. The complete variable domain, with remaining parts taken from reference TRBV19 and TRBJ2-1, reads DGGITQSPKYLFRKEGQNVTLSCEQNLNHDAMYWYRQDPGQGLRLIYYSQIVNDFQKGDIAEGYSVSREKKESFPLTVTSAQKNPTAFYLCASSIDGTSGSPYNEQFFGPGTRLTVL.

This chain connects TRBV29-1 to TRBJ1-2; TRBD1 agrees at 9 bases. Germline trimming cut 0 bases from V and 1 base from J; bases unmatched to any gene: 6. CDR3 length: 16 amino acids. Germline V gene lookup returns CDR1 SQVTM and CDR2 ANQGSEA. CDR3 DNA: TGCAGCGTTGAAGATCGTGGGACAGGGATTAACTATGGCTACACCTTC. Translation: CSVEDRGTGINYGYTF.

The chain is built from TRBV6-1 and TRBJ2-1; D perhaps matches TRBD2 (6 bases). V shed 6 bases and J shed 4 bases, with 16 bases lying between them. The CDR3 sequence is 15 residues long. Germline values: CDR1 MNHNS, CDR2 SASEGT. The CDR3 protein is CASRPAGGWYNEQFF. CDR3 coding DNA: TGTGCCAGCAGGCCCGCCGGGGGATGGTACAATGAGCAGTTCTTC.

This chain links TRBV30 with TRBJ1-5, with 10 nucleotides matching TRBD1. This CDR3 has 15 residues. With 3 bases clipped from V and 3 bases from J, the junction kept 5 bases outside the gene matches. CDR1 GTSNPN and CDR2 SVGIG come from the germline V gene (reference sequence). This CDR3 reads CAWSGDRGYNQPQHF. DNA of the CDR3: TGTGCCTGGAGCGGGGACAGGGGTTACAATCAGCCCCAGCATTTT.

The chain carries TRBV27 and TRBJ2-7; possibly TRBD2 for D (5 bases). V was pared by 6 bases and J by 4 bases, with 16 bases between. The CDR3 loop spans 14 amino acids. Germline CDR1 MNHEY, CDR2 SMNVEV (reference sequence). The CDR3 is CASRNTEELYEQYF. The CDR3 DNA reads as TGTGCCAGCAGAAACACGGAGGAATTGTACGAGCAGTACTTC.

This clone was observed a few times. V and J are TRBV11-2 and TRBJ2-7, with a possible D match to TRBD2 (5 bases). V dropped 8 bases and J dropped 2 bases, with 13 bases sitting between them. The CDR3 consists of 13 residues. CDR1 is SGHAT, CDR2 FQNNGV, per germline. CDR3 amino acids: CASSSGTPYEQYF. In DNA, the CDR3 is TGTGCCAGCTCAAGCGGTACCCCCTACGAGCAGTACTTC. Complete variable domain (other parts from reference TRBV11-2 and TRBJ2-7): EAGVAQSPRYKIIEKRQSVAFWCNPISGHATLYWYQQILGQGPKLLIQFQNNGVVDDSQLPKDRFSAERLKGVDSTLKIQPAKLEDSAVYLCASSSGTPYEQYFGPGTRLTVT.

This clone was found a few times. The rearrangement joins TRBV13 to TRBJ2-7; 7 bases are a match to TRBD2. V was clipped by 5 bases and J by 3 bases; unmatched bases: 10. This CDR3 comprises 15 residues. Germline V gene lookup returns CDR1 PRHDT and CDR2 FYEKMQ (reference sequence). The CDR3 is CASSPSGEGLYEQYF. In DNA form, the CDR3 reads TGTGCCAGCAGCCCCTCGGGGGAGGGCCTCTACGAGCAGTACTTC.

The genes are TRBV2 and TRBJ1-5; D is possibly TRBD1 (5 bases). V lost 7 bases, J lost 4 bases, and 11 bases lay in between. Germline-derived CDR1 and CDR2 are SNHLY and FYNNEI. The CDR3 covers 13 residues. CDR3 loop: CASMGQGNQPQHF. In DNA, the CDR3 is TGTGCCAGCATGGGCCAGGGTAATCAGCCCCAGCATTTT. The full variable domain, in which reference TRBV2 and TRBJ1-5 provide the parts outside the CDR3, is EPEVTQTPSHQVTQMGQEVILRCVPISNHLYFYWYRQILGQKVEFLVSFYNNEISEKSEIFDDQFSVERPDGSNFTLKIRSTKLEDSAMYFCASMGQGNQPQHFGDGTRLSIL.

The CDR3 region is CATRTSYEQFF. The CDR3 DNA follows: TGTGCCACACGGACTAGTTATGAGCAGTTCTTC. The gene calls are TRBV2 and TRBJ2-1, with 7 nucleotides matching TRBD2. The CDR3 consists of 11 residues. The V and J ends lost 10 bases and 8 bases, in that order; junction bases with no gene match: 5. The germline gives CDR1 SNHLY, CDR2 FYNNEI. Using reference TRBV2 and TRBJ2-1 for the parts outside the CDR3, the full variable domain is EPEVTQTPSHQVTQMGQEVILRCVPISNHLYFYWYRQILGQKVEFLVSFYNNEISEKSEIFDDQFSVERPDGSNFTLKIRSTKLEDSAMYFCATRTSYEQFFGPGTRLTVL.